The next 29 T cell receptor beta chains were all read from a single sample in a study of cytomegalovirus exposure and HLA in healthy donors. PCR was performed using 60 Vbeta and 13 Jbeta primers. Some clones are missing from TCRdb's copy, which holds only in-frame ones; the method was immunoSEQ multiplex PCR. The sample has a few hundred thousand clones, 75% to 85% seen once. Specimen: PBMCs. These receptors all stem from a woman aged 60-75 years in good health and CMV-seropositive.

This chain joins TRBV5-1 and TRBJ2-1; 7 positions match TRBD2. V lost 0 bases and J lost 15; bases outside the gene matches: 6. The CDR3 has 12 residues. Germline loops: CDR1 SGHRS, CDR2 YFSETQ. The chain's CDR3 is CASSLGEGHWFF. The CDR3 region has the DNA TGCGCCAGCAGCTTGGGGGAGGGCCATTGGTTCTTC.

This clone was counted a single time. This chain connects TRBV7-2 to TRBJ2-1, with 9 bases fitting TRBD2. The germline V gene has CDR1 SGHTA and CDR2 FQGNSA. V trimming: 5 bases; J trimming: 4 bases; junction bases outside the gene matches: 12. This CDR3 is built from 17 residues. The CDR3 DNA follows: TGTGCCAGCAGCCTACTACTCGGGACTAGCAATTACAATGAGCAGTTCTTC. It is translated as CASSLLLGTSNYNEQFF. Full variable domain (rest looked up from reference TRBV7-2 and TRBJ2-1): GAGVSQSPSNKVTEKGKDVELRCDPISGHTALYWYRQSLGQGLEFLIYFQGNSAPDKSGLPSDRFSAERTGGSVSTLTIQRTQQEDSAVYLCASSLLLGTSNYNEQFFGPGTRLTVL.

V and J are TRBV27 and TRBJ1-2, with 9 bases matching TRBD1. CDR3 length: 15 residues. Germline V gene sequence: CDR1 MNHEY, CDR2 SMNVEV (reference sequence). Trimming took 3 bases from V and 4 from J; bases not matched to a gene: 6. This CDR3 is CASSFGTGFIYGYTF. The CDR3 nucleotides read TGTGCCAGCAGTTTCGGGACAGGGTTTATCTATGGCTACACCTTC.

The chain links TRBV5-6 to TRBJ1-1; D possibly corresponds to TRBD1 (6 bases). The CDR3 has 14 residues. The ends were cut back, 4 bases at V and 1 base at J, with 11 bases in the middle. CDR1 and CDR2 from the germline V gene are SGHDT and YYEEEE. The CDR3 sequence is CASSEDRRNTEAFF. The CDR3 DNA is TGTGCCAGCAGCGAGGACAGACGGAACACTGAAGCTTTCTTT.

This clone has only a few counts. This chain connects TRBV16 to TRBJ2-1; 16 bases map to TRBD2. Unmatched junction bases numbered 11, after V lost 4 bases and J lost 11 bases. Germline CDR1 KGHSY, CDR2 FQNENV. CDR3 size: 17 residues. The CDR3 bases are TGTGCCAGCAGCCCTCATACGGGACTAGCGGGAGGGTGGAAGCAGTTCTTC. It is translated as CASSPHTGLAGGWKQFF.

Turning to this clone: This sample also contains other DNA sequences that code for the same CDR3. The V call is TRBV5-1, the J call TRBJ1-1; the D gene is possibly TRBD1 (5 bases). The CDR3 has 13 amino acids. V was pared by 2 bases and J by 1 base, with 6 bases between. Looked up from germline, CDR1 is SGHRS and CDR2 is YFSETQ. CDR3 sequence reads: CASSLRGNTEAFF. CDR3 coding DNA: TGCGCCAGCAGCTTAAGGGGGAACACTGAAGCTTTCTTT. The full variable domain, rest sourced from reference TRBV5-1 and TRBJ1-1, is KAGVTQTPRYLIKTRGQQVTLSCSPISGHRSVSWYQQTPGQGLQFLFEYFSETQRNKGNFPGRFSGRQFSNSRSEMNVSTLELGDSALYLCASSLRGNTEAFFGQGTRLTVV.

This chain uses TRBV2 with TRBJ1-2; 9 positions match TRBD1. The CDR3 runs 13 residues. Germline-derived CDR1 and CDR2 are SNHLY and FYNNEI. The V and J ends lost 2 bases and 7 bases, in that order; junction bases with no gene match: 2. CDR3 nucleotides: TGTGCCAGCAGTGAACAGGACAGGGGTGGCTACACCTTC. Translating gives CASSEQDRGGYTF.

The V and J genes are TRBV2 and TRBJ1-5, with TRBD1 matching over 7 bases. Germline CDR1 is SNHLY and CDR2 is FYNNEI. V was clipped by 8 bases and J by 0 bases; unmatched bases: 7. This CDR3 contains 15 residues. The CDR3 nucleotides are TGTGCCAGCGGAGGGACAGTAGATAGCAATCAGCCCCAGCATTTT. As protein: CASGGTVDSNQPQHF.

The chain recombines TRBV5-1 with TRBJ1-1, with 8 bases lining up with TRBD1. Trimming cost V 4 bases and J 10 bases; bases outside gene matches: 12. Germline V gene lookup returns CDR1 SGHRS and CDR2 YFSETQ. The CDR3 is 14 amino acids. Written as DNA, the CDR3 is TGCGCCAGCAGCCAGGCTGGGCAGGGGGCATCAGCTTTCTTT. Its translation is CASSQAGQGASAFF.

V gene TRBV28 combines with J gene TRBJ1-4; a possible D gene is TRBD1 (5 bases). CDR3 length equals 16 residues. Trimming cost V 6 bases and J 8 bases, with 22 bases left between them. Per germline, CDR1 MDHEN and CDR2 SYDVKM. The CDR3: CASRPYPTVRIEKLFF. The CDR3 coding sequence is TGTGCCAGCAGACCCTACCCGACAGTAAGAATCGAAAAACTGTTTTTT.

The chain uses TRBV5-6 and TRBJ1-5; the match to TRBD1 covers 8 bases. The CDR3 has 16 amino acids. With V trimmed by 1 base and J by 1 base, 4 bases remained unmatched. Germline V CDR1 and CDR2: SGHDT, YYEEEE. CDR3 residues: CASSLIGQGSNQPQHF. In DNA form, the CDR3 reads TGTGCCAGCAGCTTGATAGGACAGGGAAGCAATCAGCCCCAGCATTTT. Together with reference TRBV5-6 and TRBJ1-5, the CDR3 gives the full variable domain: DAGVTQSPTHLIKTRGQQVTLRCSPKSGHDTVSWYQQALGQGPQFIFQYYEEEERQRGNFPDRFSGHQFPNYSSELNVNALLLGDSALYLCASSLIGQGSNQPQHFGDGTRLSIL.

The gene calls are TRBV18 and TRBJ1-2; D not certain. The CDR3 length is 15 residues. V was cut by 2 bases and J by 2 bases, with 12 bases left in between. In germline, CDR1 is KGHSH, CDR2 LQKENI. For the CDR3, the DNA is TGTGCCAGCTCACCAGAGGGTTCGGGGAACTATGGCTACACCTTC. Amino acid sequence: CASSPEGSGNYGYTF.

This clone has a handful of counts. V usage is TRBV5-6 and J usage is TRBJ1-2; tentative D call: TRBD1 (6 bases). This CDR3 has 15 amino acids. V was cut by 4 bases and J by 5 bases, with 18 bases left in between. Per the germline V gene, CDR1 is SGHDT and CDR2 is YYEEEE. The CDR3 loop reads CASSQYWDKKYGYTF. In DNA, the CDR3 is TGTGCCAGCAGCCAATATTGGGACAAGAAATATGGCTACACCTTC.

This clone came up a few times. This chain links TRBV5-1 with TRBJ2-7; 8 nucleotides align to TRBD2. The CDR3 spans 15 residues. The V and J ends lost 3 bases and 5 bases, in that order; junction bases with no gene match: 10. Germline assignment: CDR1 SGHRS and CDR2 YFSETQ. This CDR3 reads CASSSGDREGDEQYF. Here the CDR3 DNA reads TGCGCCAGCAGCTCCGGGGACCGGGAGGGAGACGAGCAGTACTTC.

The chain links TRBV5-6 to TRBJ2-3; 9 bases match TRBD1. This CDR3 is 14 amino acids long. Germline loops: CDR1 SGHDT, CDR2 YYEEEE. Losses at the gene ends were 2 bases for V and 5 bases for J; bases not matched to a gene: 3. The CDR3 coding sequence is TGTGCCAGCAGCTTCAACAGGGGGCAAGATACGCAGTATTTT. Translating gives CASSFNRGQDTQYF.

The chain links TRBV5-1 to TRBJ2-3, with TRBD2 matching 13 bases. The CDR3 consists of 17 residues. Germline V lookup: CDR1 SGHRS, CDR2 YFSETQ. Losses at the gene ends were 4 bases for V and 2 bases for J; bases not matched to a gene: 7. The CDR3 coding sequence is TGCGCCAGCAGCGGAACTAGCGGGAGGGCCCTCACAGATACGCAGTATTTT. This codes for CASSGTSGRALTDTQYF.

Worth noting for this clone: A junction end diverges from the germline sequence, so it may reflect a read error. The chain employs TRBV14 and TRBJ1-2; D gene ambiguous. Germline V CDR1 and CDR2: SGHDN, FVKESK. This CDR3 contains 17 residues. The CDR3 spells CASSQDSRQPLGYGHTF. The CDR3 DNA reads TGTGCCAGCAGCCAAGATTCGCGGCAGCCCCTAGGCTATGGCCACACCTTC. The full variable domain, its missing parts supplied by reference TRBV14 and TRBJ1-2, is EAGVTQFPSHSVIEKGQTVTLRCDPISGHDNLYWYRRVMGKEIKFLLHFVKESKQDESGMPNNRFLAERTGGTYSTLKVQPAELEDSGVYFCASSQDSRQPLGYGHTFGSGTRLTVV.

This clone was seen a few times. This chain uses TRBV6-1 with TRBJ2-1; 7 bases are a match to TRBD2. The germline CDR1 and CDR2 sequences are MNHNS and SASEGT. CDR3 size: 16 residues. V shed 4 bases, J shed 0 bases, and the junction held 6 bases outside the gene matches. CDR3 loop: CASSGLTSDSYNEQFF. The CDR3 DNA sequence: TGTGCCAGCAGTGGCCTTACTAGCGACTCCTACAATGAGCAGTTCTTC.

This clone was recorded only once. The rearrangement joins TRBV9 to TRBJ2-2; D is unresolved. This CDR3 region has 13 residues. The germline V and J ends were trimmed by 6 bases and 5 bases, with 11 bases remaining between them. The germline gives CDR1 SGDLS, CDR2 YYNGEE. CDR3 loop: CASNRVGTGELFF. CDR3 DNA sequence: TGTGCCAGCAATCGGGTTGGGACCGGGGAGCTGTTTTTT.

The chain is built from TRBV9 and TRBJ2-7; 7 nucleotides match TRBD2. CDR1 and CDR2 (germline): SGDLS, YYNGEE. The V gene end was trimmed by 3 bases and the J gene end by 5 bases; junction bases not matched to a gene: 14. CDR3 length: 16 residues. The CDR3 sequence is CASSARRWEGRNEQYF. Written as DNA, the CDR3 is TGTGCCAGCAGCGCCCGCCGGTGGGAGGGCCGGAACGAGCAGTACTTC.

This chain connects TRBV10-3 to TRBJ2-3; 7 positions match TRBD1. There are 14 residues in the CDR3. Germline trimming cut 4 bases from V and 6 bases from J; bases unmatched to any gene: 7. Germline V gene lookup returns CDR1 ENHRY and CDR2 SYGVKD. Here the CDR3 DNA reads TGTGCCATCAGTGTCGGCAGGGACAGCGATACGCAGTATTTT. Translating gives CAISVGRDSDTQYF.

DNA of the CDR3: TGCGCCAGCAGCCAAGTCAACGGGGGGGCCTACGAGCAGTACTTC. Translation gives CASSQVNGGAYEQYF. The chain has TRBV4-3 and TRBJ2-7; TRBD2 agrees at 8 bases. Germline assignment: CDR1 LGHNA and CDR2 YSLEER. The CDR3 consists of 15 residues. V dropped 1 base and J dropped 2; count of bases not matched to a gene: 4.

The chain couples TRBV4-1 to TRBJ2-1; no clear D. This CDR3 has 16 residues. Trimming took off 0 bases at V and 8 bases at J, with 17 bases between the two ends. Germline assignment: CDR1 MGHRA and CDR2 YSYEKL. The CDR3: CASSQERSGLLDEQFF. CDR3 nucleotides: TGCGCCAGCAGCCAAGAACGGTCAGGCCTTTTGGATGAGCAGTTCTTC.

CDR3 in amino acids: CASSIPTAGMGTQYF. Here the CDR3 DNA reads TGTGCCAGTAGTATCCCCACCGCGGGGATGGGTACGCAGTATTTT. The J gene is TRBJ2-3, the V gene TRBV19, with D possibly matching TRBD2 (6 bases). V was shortened by 3 bases and J by 8 bases, with 18 bases between the two germline ends. The CDR3 is 15 residues long. The V gene's germline CDR1 is LNHDA and CDR2 SQIVND (reference sequence). Looking up the rest from reference TRBV19 and TRBJ2-3 gives the full variable domain: DGGITQSPKYLFRKEGQNVTLSCEQNLNHDAMYWYRQDPGQGLRLIYYSQIVNDFQKGDIAEGYSVSREKKESFPLTVTSAQKNPTAFYLCASSIPTAGMGTQYFGPGTRLTVL.

This clone was found a few times. The chain combines TRBV6-1 with TRBJ2-5, with 7 nucleotides matching TRBD1. CDR1 and CDR2 from the germline V gene are MNHNS and SASEGT. The V gene end was trimmed by 6 bases and the J gene end by 4 bases; junction bases not matched to a gene: 8. The CDR3 has 14 amino acids. The chain's CDR3 is CASRVTGAGETQYF. The CDR3 region has the DNA TGTGCCAGCAGGGTCACAGGGGCAGGAGAGACCCAGTACTTC.

The rearrangement uses TRBV7-8 and TRBJ2-1; a weak D match, TRBD2 (5 bases). Germline lookup yields CDR1 SGHVS and CDR2 FQNEAQ. The CDR3 totals 16 residues. Deletions cut 5 bases from V and 0 bases from J, with 14 bases between. CDR3 nucleotides: TGTGCCAGCAGCCCCCGATCGGGAAGCTCCTACAATGAGCAGTTCTTC. Translation gives CASSPRSGSSYNEQFF.

This clone was picked up one time. V gene TRBV28 combines with J gene TRBJ1-2; D not resolved. Germline CDR1 reads MDHEN; CDR2 reads SYDVKM. The length of the CDR3 is 13 residues. The V and J ends lost 5 bases and 2 bases respectively, with 9 bases between them. In DNA form, the CDR3 reads TGTGCCAGCAGTGTTAAGAGAAACTATGGCTACACCTTC. It translates to CASSVKRNYGYTF.

This sequence joins TRBV7-9 and TRBJ2-5; a possible D gene is TRBD1 (5 bases). The CDR3 sequence is 14 residues long. CDR1 SEHNR and CDR2 FQNEAQ come from the germline V gene (reference sequence). With 3 bases removed from V and 5 bases from J, the gap between germline ends came to 13 bases. In nucleotides, the CDR3 is TGTGCCAGCAGCTTCCAGGGTGGCCGGGAGACCCAGTACTTC. The encoded protein is CASSFQGGRETQYF.

This sequence joins TRBV2 and TRBJ1-5; TRBD1 might be the D (6 bases). Between the trimmed V and J ends, which lost 7 bases and 2 bases, there was a span of 9 bases. This CDR3 comprises 13 residues. Germline V lookup: CDR1 SNHLY, CDR2 FYNNEI. The CDR3 spells CASTGGGNQPQHF. CDR3 sequence (DNA): TGTGCCAGCACTGGGGGCGGCAATCAGCCCCAGCATTTT.